This T cell receptor beta chain was sequenced for a study of T cell responses to AZD1222 COVID-19 vaccine. Findings of the study overall: Only a handful of AZD1222 recipients, more than five in all, had baseline seropositivity.

Sequencing used immunoSEQ multiplex PCR; TCRdb keeps in-frame clones, though not all of them. This sample has more than 120,000 clones; about 92% occur once, and the top ten carry approximately 5.3%. For this clone: The antigen remains unidentified.

CDR1 is MDHEN and CDR2 is SYDVKM in the germline V gene. This CDR3 is built from 18 residues. V dropped 3 bases and J dropped 0 bases, with 17 bases sitting between them. This receptor was identified in an adult in good health. V usage is TRBV28 and J usage is TRBJ1-4; D gene uncertain. This specimen was peripheral blood, taken on day 0 of AZD1222 vaccination. As DNA, the CDR3 is TGTGCCAGCAGTTTTTTTCGGGGTTTAAGTGCAACTAATGAAAAACTGTTTTTT. It codes for CASSFFRGLSATNEKLFF.